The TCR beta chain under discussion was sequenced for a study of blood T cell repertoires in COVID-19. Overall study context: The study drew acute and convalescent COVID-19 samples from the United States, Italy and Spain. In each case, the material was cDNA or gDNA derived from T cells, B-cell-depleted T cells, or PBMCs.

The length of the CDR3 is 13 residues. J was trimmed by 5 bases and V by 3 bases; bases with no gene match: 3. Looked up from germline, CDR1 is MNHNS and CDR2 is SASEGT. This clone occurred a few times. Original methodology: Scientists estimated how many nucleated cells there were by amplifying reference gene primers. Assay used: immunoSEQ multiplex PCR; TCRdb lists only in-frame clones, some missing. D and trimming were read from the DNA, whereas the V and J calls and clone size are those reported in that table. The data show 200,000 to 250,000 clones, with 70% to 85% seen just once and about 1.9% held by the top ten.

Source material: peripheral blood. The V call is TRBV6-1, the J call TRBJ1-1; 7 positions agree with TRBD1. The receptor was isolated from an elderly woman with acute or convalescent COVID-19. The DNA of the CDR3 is TGTGCCAGCAGTGAGACAGGGTTGACTGAAGCTTTCTTT. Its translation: CASSETGLTEAFF.